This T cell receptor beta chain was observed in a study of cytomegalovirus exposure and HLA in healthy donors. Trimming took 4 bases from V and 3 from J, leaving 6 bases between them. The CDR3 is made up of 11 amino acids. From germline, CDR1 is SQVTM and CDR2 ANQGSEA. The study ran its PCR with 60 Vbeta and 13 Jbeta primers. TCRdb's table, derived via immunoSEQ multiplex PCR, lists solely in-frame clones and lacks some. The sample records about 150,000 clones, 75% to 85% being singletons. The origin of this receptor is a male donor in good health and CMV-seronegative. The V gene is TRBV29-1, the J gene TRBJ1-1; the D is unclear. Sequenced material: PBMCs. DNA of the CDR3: TGCAGCGTTGTGAGGGACACTGAAGCTTTCTTT. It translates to CSVVRDTEAFF. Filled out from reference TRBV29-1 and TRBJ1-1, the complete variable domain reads SAVISQKPSRDICQRGTSLTIQCQVDSQVTMMFWYRQQPGQSLTLIATANQGSEATYESGFVIDKFPISRPNLTFSTLTVSNMSPEDSSIYLCSVVRDTEAFFGQGTRLTVV.